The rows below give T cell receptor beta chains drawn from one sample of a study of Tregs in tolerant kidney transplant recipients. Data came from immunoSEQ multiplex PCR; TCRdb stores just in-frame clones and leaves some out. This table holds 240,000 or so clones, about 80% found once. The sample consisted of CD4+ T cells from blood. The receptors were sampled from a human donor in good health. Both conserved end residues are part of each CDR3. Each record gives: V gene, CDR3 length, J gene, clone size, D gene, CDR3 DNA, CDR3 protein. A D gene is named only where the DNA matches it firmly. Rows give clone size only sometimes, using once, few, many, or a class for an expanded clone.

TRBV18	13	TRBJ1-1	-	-	TGTGCCAGCTCTGCGGACGGTAACACTGAAGCTTTCTTT	CASSADGNTEAFF
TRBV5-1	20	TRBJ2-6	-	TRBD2	TGCGCCAGCAGCATTTCTAGCGGGAGGTTTGGACTCTCTGGGGCCAACGTCCTGACTTTC	CASSISSGRFGLSGANVLTF
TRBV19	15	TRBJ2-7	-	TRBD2	TGTGCCAGTAGCCTAAGGCGGGAGAGCTCCTACGAGCAGTACTTC	CASSLRRESSYEQYF
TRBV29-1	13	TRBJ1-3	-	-	TGCAGCGTTGGAGTAGTCTCTGGAAACACCATATATTTT	CSVGVVSGNTIYF
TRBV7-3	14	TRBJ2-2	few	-	TGTGCCAGCAGCCTCAGAGGAGGGACCGGGGAGCTGTTTTTT	CASSLRGGTGELFF
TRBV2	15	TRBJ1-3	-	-	TGTGCCAGCATGGAGACCGGCATAGCCGGGGACACCATATATTTT	CASMETGIAGDTIYF
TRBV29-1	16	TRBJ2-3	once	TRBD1	TGCAGCGTTGAAATCTGGACAGGAGACGCGACAGATACGCAGTATTTT	CSVEIWTGDATDTQYF
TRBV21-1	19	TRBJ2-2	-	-	TGTGCCAGCAGCTTAATCCGGGACAGGGGGCGTGGGAACACCGGGGAGCTGTTTTTT	CASSLIRDRGRGNTGELFF
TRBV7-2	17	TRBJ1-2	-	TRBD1	TGTGCCAGCAGCGCATCCGGGACAGAAGGTCTATTGTGGGGCTACACCTTC	CASSASGTEGLLWGYTF
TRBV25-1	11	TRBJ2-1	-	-	TGTGCCAGCAGTGATTCCCGGGGCTGGTTCTTC	CASSDSRGWFF
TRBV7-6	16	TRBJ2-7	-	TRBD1	TGTGCCAGCAGCTTAACCGACCGGGACAGGGGGCTAGAGCAGTACTTC	CASSLTDRDRGLEQYF
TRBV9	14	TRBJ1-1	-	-	TGTGCCAGCAGCGTAGGCAGAATGGACACTGAAGCTTTCTTT	CASSVGRMDTEAFF
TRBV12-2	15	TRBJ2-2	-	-	TGTGCAAGTCGCTTAGAGGAGGGGTGCACCGGGGAGCTGTTTTTT	CASRLEEGCTGELFF
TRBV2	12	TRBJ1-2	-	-	TGTGCCAGCAGTGATCTGGGCTATGGCTACACCTTC	CASSDLGYGYTF
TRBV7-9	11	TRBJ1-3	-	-	TGTGCCAGCAGCCGGGAGTACACCATATATTTT	CASSREYTIYF
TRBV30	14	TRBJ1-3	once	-	TGTGCCTGGAGTAGACAGTTCTCTGGAAACACCATATATTTT	CAWSRQFSGNTIYF
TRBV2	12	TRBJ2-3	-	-	TGTGCCAGCAGTGTGGTGGCAGATTCGCAGTATTTT	CASSVVADSQYF
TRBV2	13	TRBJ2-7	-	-	TGTGCCAGCAGTGGAGGCAGGGTGAACGAGCAGTACTTC	CASSGGRVNEQYF
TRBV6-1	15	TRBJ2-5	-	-	TGTGCCAGCAGTGCCATCTACAGGGTCACAGAGACCCAGTACTTC	CASSAIYRVTETQYF
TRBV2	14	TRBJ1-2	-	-	TGTGCCAGCAGTGGCAGGGGCGGGCGAGATGGCTACACCTTC	CASSGRGGRDGYTF
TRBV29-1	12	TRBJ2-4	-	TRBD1	TGCAGCGCCCGGGACAGCAAAAACATTCAGTACTTC	CSARDSKNIQYF
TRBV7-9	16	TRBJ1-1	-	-	TGTGCCAGCAGCTTCCCCCAGGGCAGGGGTTATACTGAAGCTTTCTTT	CASSFPQGRGYTEAFF
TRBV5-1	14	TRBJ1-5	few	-	TGTGCCAGCAGCCCCCAAACCTTCAGCGGCCCCCAGCATTTT	CASSPQTFSGPQHF
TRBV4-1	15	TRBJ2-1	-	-	TGCGCCAGCAGCCTGGCCCAGACATCAGACAATGAGCAGTTCTTC	CASSLAQTSDNEQFF
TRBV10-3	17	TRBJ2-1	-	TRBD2	TGTGCCATCAGTGAGTCTACTAGCGGGAGCTCCTACAATGAGCAGTTCTTC	CAISESTSGSSYNEQFF
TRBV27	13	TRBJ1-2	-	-	TGTGCCAGCAGTTCCCGGGGGGGGGATGGCTACACCTTC	CASSSRGGDGYTF
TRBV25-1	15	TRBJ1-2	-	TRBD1	TGTGCCAGCAGTGAACCCGGGACAGGGCATAGTGGCTACACCTTC	CASSEPGTGHSGYTF
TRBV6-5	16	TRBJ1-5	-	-	TGTGCCAGCAGTTACAGCCGGGAAGTTAGCAATCAGCCCCAGCATTTT	CASSYSREVSNQPQHF
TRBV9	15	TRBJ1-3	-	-	TGTGCCAGCAGCCCCGGCGGGGGCGACGGAAACACCATATATTTT	CASSPGGGDGNTIYF
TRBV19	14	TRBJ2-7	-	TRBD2	TGTGCCAGTAGTTTGGGACTAGAGTTCTACGAGCAGTACTTC	CASSLGLEFYEQYF
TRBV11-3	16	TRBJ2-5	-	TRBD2	TGTGCCAGCAGCTCGGGGGGACTAGCGGGTCGAGAGACCCAGTACTTC	CASSSGGLAGRETQYF
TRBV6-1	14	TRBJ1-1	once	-	TGTGCCAGCAGGACTGCGGTGCGGGGGACTGAAGCTTTCTTT	CASRTAVRGTEAFF
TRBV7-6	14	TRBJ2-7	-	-	TGTGCCAGCAGCTTAGCCCATGGCGGTGAATACCAATACTTC	CASSLAHGGEYQYF
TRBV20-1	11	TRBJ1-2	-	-	TGCAGTGCTGCACAGGACTATGGCTACACCTTC	CSAAQDYGYTF
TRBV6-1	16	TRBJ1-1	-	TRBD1	TGTGCCAGCAGTGAAGGTCGGTCAGGGGGGAGCACTGAAGCTTTCTTT	CASSEGRSGGSTEAFF
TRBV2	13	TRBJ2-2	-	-	TGTGCCAGCAGTTCTCAGGGCACCGGGGAGCTGTTTTTT	CASSSQGTGELFF
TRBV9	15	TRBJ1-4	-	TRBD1	TGTGCCAGCAGCGCTGGGGACAGCACTAATGAAAAACTGTTTTTT	CASSAGDSTNEKLFF
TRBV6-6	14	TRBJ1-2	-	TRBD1	TGTGCCAGCAGACCGGGACAGGCTAACTATGGCTACACCTTC	CASRPGQANYGYTF
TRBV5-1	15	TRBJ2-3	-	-	TGCGCCAGCAGCTTGGCCGGGGCGCCCCGGGCTGGGAGTTATTTT	CASSLAGAPRAGSYF
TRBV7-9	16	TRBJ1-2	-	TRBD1	TGTGCCAGCAGCTACAGTTCCGGGACAGGAGGCTATGGCTACACCTTC	CASSYSSGTGGYGYTF
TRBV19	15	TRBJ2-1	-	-	TGTGCCAGTATCCCGGGTAGGGCTAGGAGGAATGAGCAGTTCTTC	CASIPGRARRNEQFF
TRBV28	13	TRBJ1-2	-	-	TGTGCCAGCAGTTCTGGGGGGGCCTATGGCTACACCTTC	CASSSGGAYGYTF
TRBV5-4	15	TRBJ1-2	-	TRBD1	TGTGCCAGCAGATCGGGGACAGCACAAGCCTATGGCTACACCTTC	CASRSGTAQAYGYTF